Below are 6 T cell receptor beta chains sequenced from a single sample in a study of cytomegalovirus exposure and HLA in healthy donors. This PCR relied on a set of 60 Vbeta primers and 13 Jbeta primers. The table came from immunoSEQ multiplex PCR; TCRdb's copy has only in-frame clones and leaves some out. The sample lists 100,000 or so clones, approximately 80% occurring once. Material: PBMCs. These receptors were taken from a man younger than 40 in good health and CMV-seronegative.

This chain uses TRBV5-1 with TRBJ2-7, with 7 bases identical to TRBD1. Germline V gene lookup returns CDR1 SGHRS and CDR2 YFSETQ. The CDR3 is 14 residues long. The V gene end was trimmed by 2 bases and the J gene end by 6 bases; junction bases not matched to a gene: 8. The CDR3 DNA reads as TGCGCCAGCAGCTTTGACAGGGCCGACGGCGAGCAGTACTTC. Protein: CASSFDRADGEQYF.

V is TRBV10-3 and J is TRBJ1-4; TRBD1 matches 8 bases. J gave up 8 bases and V 3 bases, and 5 bases lay outside the gene matches. Germline values: CDR1 ENHRY, CDR2 SYGVKD. This CDR3 contains 14 residues. This chain's CDR3 is CAISDGQGKEKLFF. The CDR3, as DNA: TGTGCCATCAGTGATGGACAGGGAAAGGAAAAACTGTTTTTT.

The CDR3 nucleotides are TGTGCCAGCAGCCCCTCAGGGTACGAGCAGTACTTC. Translated: CASSPSGYEQYF. The gene calls are TRBV6-5 and TRBJ2-7, with a weak D call TRBD1 (5 bases). The CDR3 runs 12 residues. The germline V gene encodes CDR1 MNHEY and CDR2 SVGAGI. Trimming cost V 6 bases and J 4 bases, with 10 bases left between them.

This clone was recorded a few times. This sequence joins TRBV27 and TRBJ2-5; 7 bases map to TRBD1. Trimming removed 4 bases from V and 4 bases from J; junction bases left unmatched: 6. The CDR3 covers 14 residues. Germline assignment: CDR1 MNHEY and CDR2 SMNVEV (reference sequence). The CDR3 loop is CASSSRGPGETQYF. Here the CDR3 DNA reads TGTGCCAGCAGTTCAAGGGGGCCAGGAGAGACCCAGTACTTC.

This chain joins TRBV5-5 and TRBJ1-1; D gene unclear. The V end was cut by 7 bases, the J end by 0 bases, with 16 bases between. The CDR3 spans 15 residues. The germline CDR1 and CDR2 sequences are SGHKS and YYEKEE (reference sequence). CDR3 loop: CASRRGSSLNTEAFF. In DNA form, the CDR3 reads TGTGCCAGCCGACGGGGTAGCAGTTTGAACACTGAAGCTTTCTTT.

The gene calls are TRBV28 and TRBJ1-2, with TRBD1 matching 7 bases. The V segment lost 5 bases and the J segment 7 bases; nucleotides outside the gene matches: 7. Germline CDR1 is MDHEN and CDR2 is SYDVKM. The CDR3 contains 13 residues. In DNA form, the CDR3 reads TGTGCCAGCAGTACAGGGACAGCCGGTGGCTACACCTTC. This sequence encodes CASSTGTAGGYTF.